This T cell receptor (beta chain) was found in a study of shared clonotypes between healthy human individuals. Profiling relied on immunoSEQ multiplex PCR, and the TCRdb table lists in-frame clones only, not all of them. The repertoire holds approximately 340,000 clones, with 73% as singletons. Looked up from germline, CDR1 is WNHNN and CDR2 is SYGVQD (reference sequence). V dropped 4 bases and J dropped 0 bases, with 11 bases sitting between them. This CDR3 spans 15 amino acids. This clone has a handful of counts. V usage is TRBV10-1 and J usage is TRBJ2-3; D unresolved. This sequence originates from a young man in good health. The source material was memory CD4+ T cells sorted from blood. Specified subset: CD45RA-negative fraction. The CDR3 DNA is TGCGCCAGCAGTGTAGGTGGTGGGAGCACAGATACGCAGTATTTT. This codes for CASSVGGGSTDTQYF.